Below, 29 T cell receptor beta chains from the same sample are listed, as sequenced in a study of T cells in women clearing cervical HPV infection. Assay used: immunoSEQ multiplex PCR; TCRdb lists only in-frame clones, some missing. This sample's clone table lists tens of thousands of clones. Sequenced material: blood buffy coat. The origin of the receptors is a woman between 18 and 70 years old with a cervical HPV16 infection that either progressed to CIN3+ or cleared (not recorded which).

With regard to this clone: The CDR3 end is not reached by the read, which stops 3 residues before it; the germline J gene fills it in. This chain connects TRBV7-8 to TRBJ1-2; possible D gene TRBD1, 6 bases. Germline-derived CDR1 and CDR2 are SGHVS and FQNEAQ. The germline V and J ends were trimmed by 4 bases and 5 bases, with 17 bases remaining between them. The length of the CDR3 is 15 residues. The sequenced part of the CDR3 DNA is TGTGCCAGCAGCTCCTCAGGGGTACCGAGGTATGGC. Its protein product is CASSSSGVPRYG. The full CDR3 reads CASSSSGVPRYGYTF.

Points on this clone: The read stops 3 residues short of the end of the CDR3; the missing end is completed from the germline J gene. The chain is built from TRBV7-8 and TRBJ1-1; a possible D gene is TRBD1 (6 bases). The CDR3 is 16 residues long. Germline CDR1 reads SGHVS; CDR2 reads FQNEAQ. V lost 5 bases and J lost 2, with 18 bases in between. Incomplete CDR3 DNA: TGTGCCAGCAGCAGATCCGGCCAGACAGGCAACACTGAA. Its protein product is CASSRSGQTGNTE. The complete CDR3 reads CASSRSGQTGNTEAFF.

The CDR3 spells CSALRLAGGSYNEQFF. CDR3 DNA, as far as it was read: TGCAGTGCTCTGAGACTAGCGGGGGGCTCCTACAATGAG. This chain connects TRBV20-1 to TRBJ2-1; 13 nucleotides match TRBD2. The CDR3 is cut off 3 residues early in the read; its end comes from the germline J gene. Germline V gene lookup returns CDR1 DFQATT and CDR2 SNEGSKA (reference sequence). After removal of 5 bases from V and 0 bases from J, the junction contained 4 bases not matched to a gene. This CDR3 is 16 amino acids long.

To note about this clone: The read halts 3 residues ahead of the CDR3 end, with the missing end drawn from the germline J gene. The V and J genes are TRBV7-3 and TRBJ2-3; D possibly corresponds to TRBD1 (5 bases). This CDR3 is 14 amino acids long. V was trimmed by 1 base and J by 3 bases, leaving 8 bases between them. Germline V CDR1 and CDR2: SGHTA, FQGTGA. The CDR3 here is CASSLRAGTDTQYF. The covered CDR3 bases are TGTGCCAGCAGCTTAAGGGCAGGGACAGATACG.

CDR3 sequence: CASSERNGAVNTQYF. CDR3 bases read: TGTGCCAGCAGTGAACGGAATGGGGCCGTGAATACG. The genes are TRBV2 and TRBJ2-3, with TRBD1 as a possible D gene (5 bases). The read falls 3 residues short of the CDR3 end, and the missing part is taken from the germline J gene. Trimming left V 2 bases short and J 7 bases short, with 16 bases between. The CDR3 extends over 15 amino acids. In germline, CDR1 is SNHLY, CDR2 FYNNEI.

The CDR3: CAWQGQGKAGTEAFF. CDR3 bases read: TGTGCCTGGCAGGGACAGGGGAAAGCTGGGACTGAA. This chain links TRBV30 with TRBJ1-1; TRBD1 agrees at 10 bases. The read terminates 3 residues ahead of where the CDR3 ends, so the germline J gene completes it. The germline CDR1 and CDR2 sequences are GTSNPN and SVGIG (reference sequence). This CDR3 contains 15 residues. The V segment lost 5 bases and the J segment 5 bases; nucleotides outside the gene matches: 11.

Details on this clone: The read terminates 3 residues before the CDR3 end, so the remaining end is supplied by the germline J gene. The rearrangement joins TRBV13 to TRBJ2-4, with D tentatively TRBD2 (5 bases). Trimming removed 1 base at V and 6 bases at J, with 10 bases between. Germline values: CDR1 PRHDT, CDR2 FYEKMQ (reference sequence). The CDR3 spans 14 residues. The CDR3 protein is CASSLDAAANIQYF. Partial CDR3 DNA: TGTGCCAGCAGCTTAGACGCAGCGGCAAACATT.

Note on this clone: The observed sequence ends 3 residues before the CDR3 terminus, with the missing tail filled in from the germline J gene. J is TRBJ1-1 and V is TRBV5-1, with TRBD1 as a possible D gene (6 bases). V was pared by 4 bases and J by 2 bases, with 15 bases between. Germline assignment: CDR1 SGHRS and CDR2 YFSETQ. The CDR3 covers 15 residues. CDR3 protein: CASSRNEQGNTEAFF. The part of the CDR3 DNA that was read is TGCGCCAGCAGCCGAAATGAACAGGGTAACACTGAA.

On this clone: The CDR3 end lies 3 residues beyond the end of the read and is filled in from the germline J gene. The chain links TRBV7-2 to TRBJ1-1; D is possibly TRBD1 (5 bases). The V and J ends lost 3 bases and 5 bases respectively, with 13 bases between them. Germline V CDR1 and CDR2: SGHTA, FQGNSA. The CDR3 has 14 amino acids. The sequenced part of the CDR3 DNA is TGTGCCAGCAGCTTGCCGGGGGGTCGGACTGAA. Translated, it gives CASSLPGGRTE. The entire CDR3 protein reads CASSLPGGRTEAFF.

A remark on this clone: The read ends 3 residues shy of where the CDR3 ends; the end is completed using the germline J gene. This chain uses TRBV15 with TRBJ2-5, with 7 bases identical to TRBD1. The trim removed 3 bases at V and 4 bases at J, leaving 8 bases unmatched. This CDR3 spans 15 amino acids. The germline V gene has CDR1 LNHNV and CDR2 YYDKDF (reference sequence). The CDR3 is CATSSGDTGVETQYF. The CDR3 DNA, read in part, is TGTGCCACCAGCAGTGGTGATACAGGGGTAGAGACC.

Comment on this clone: With the read ending 3 residues before the CDR3 end, the germline J gene is used to fill in that end. The V and J genes are TRBV7-2 and TRBJ1-2, with D tentatively TRBD1 (6 bases). The germline V and J ends were trimmed by 8 bases and 0 bases, with 16 bases remaining between them. The CDR3 consists of 15 residues. The germline gives CDR1 SGHTA, CDR2 FQGNSA. The CDR3 sequence is CASQTGRTPNYGYTF. The CDR3 bases that were read are TGTGCCAGCCAGACAGGCCGTACACCTAACTATGGC.

As concerns this clone: Coverage ceases 3 residues before the CDR3 finishes, and the germline J gene fills in the end. The genes are TRBV19 and TRBJ2-7; tentative D call: TRBD2 (5 bases). V lost 5 bases and J 1 base, leaving 9 bases between the germline ends. The germline CDR1 and CDR2 sequences are LNHDA and SQIVND (reference sequence). This CDR3 contains 13 residues. The CDR3 DNA, read in part, is TGTGCCAGTAGTCGGACTGGATCCTACGAG. Its translation: CASSRTGSYE. In full, the CDR3 reads CASSRTGSYEQYF. The whole variable domain, remainder taken from reference TRBV19 and TRBJ2-7, is DGGITQSPKYLFRKEGQNVTLSCEQNLNHDAMYWYRQDPGQGLRLIYYSQIVNDFQKGDIAEGYSVSREKKESFPLTVTSAQKNPTAFYLCASSRTGSYEQYFGPGTRLTVT.

Concerning this clone itself: Coverage ceases 3 residues before the CDR3 finishes, and the germline J gene fills in the end. The J gene is TRBJ2-5, the V gene TRBV2; no clear D. The germline V and J ends were trimmed by 5 bases and 6 bases, with 13 bases remaining between them. This CDR3 has 13 amino acids. The germline V gene has CDR1 SNHLY and CDR2 FYNNEI. CDR3 region: CASSLGLEKTQYF. The sequenced part of the CDR3 DNA is TGTGCCAGCAGTCTAGGCCTCGAAAAGACC.

On this clone itself: Read coverage stops 3 residues before the CDR3 terminus; the germline J gene supplies the remainder. The chain combines TRBV30 with TRBJ2-3; 14 bases align to TRBD2. Trimming took 1 base from V and 1 from J; bases not matched to a gene: 1. Germline CDR1 is GTSNPN and CDR2 is SVGIG (reference sequence). The CDR3 runs 16 residues. The part of the CDR3 DNA that was read is TGTGCCTGGAGTGGGGGACTAGCGGGAGGCACAGATACG. It translates to CAWSGGLAGGTDT. The complete CDR3 reads CAWSGGLAGGTDTQYF.

Turning to this clone: The read falls 3 residues short of the CDR3 end, and the missing part is taken from the germline J gene. The chain couples TRBV28 to TRBJ2-2, with TRBD1 as a possible D gene (5 bases). CDR3 length equals 15 residues. V was shortened by 5 bases and J by 1 base, with 11 bases between the two germline ends. Germline loops: CDR1 MDHEN, CDR2 SYDVKM. The CDR3 sequence is CASSAPTGNTGELFF. CDR3 DNA, as far as it was read: TGTGCCAGCAGTGCGCCTACAGGGAACACCGGGGAG.

About this clone itself: The read terminates 3 residues ahead of where the CDR3 ends, so the germline J gene completes it. The rearrangement uses TRBV30 and TRBJ2-7; 8 bases align to TRBD1. The CDR3 is 13 amino acids. Germline V CDR1 and CDR2: GTSNPN, SVGIG (reference sequence). Losses at the gene ends were 5 bases for V and 2 bases for J; bases not matched to a gene: 5. The part of the CDR3 DNA that was read is TGTGCCTGGGGTCGGACAGGGCCCTACGAG. Amino acids: CAWGRTGPYE. The whole CDR3 sequence reads CAWGRTGPYEQYF. Using reference TRBV30 and TRBJ2-7 for the parts outside the CDR3, the full variable domain is SQTIHQWPATLVQPVGSPLSLECTVEGTSNPNLYWYRQAAGRGLQLLFYSVGIGQISSEVPQNLSASRPQDRQFILSSKKLLLSDSGFYLCAWGRTGPYEQYFGPGTRLTVT.

A remark on this clone: The sequenced fragment ends 3 residues before the CDR3 boundary, so the rest is inferred from the germline J gene. The genes are TRBV11-3 and TRBJ2-7, with D perhaps TRBD1 (5 bases). The CDR3 is 15 amino acids. Germline CDR1 reads SGHNT; CDR2 reads YENEEA. Trimming pared 2 bases from V and 2 bases from J, leaving 13 bases between. The CDR3 loop reads CASSLQGQGTYEQYF. The DNA read from the CDR3 is TGTGCCAGCAGCTTACAGGGTCAAGGGACCTACGAG.

A note on this clone: With the read ending 3 residues before the CDR3 end, the germline J gene is used to fill in that end. V is TRBV29-1 and J is TRBJ1-1; D is uncertain. CDR1 is SQVTM, CDR2 ANQGSEA, per germline. This CDR3 contains 11 residues. The CDR3 bases that were read are TGCAGCGCTGGGCCTGGCTCGGAA. Its protein product is CSAGPGSE. The CDR3 in full is CSAGPGSEAFF.

Remarks on this clone: The sequenced fragment ends 3 residues before the CDR3 boundary, so the rest is inferred from the germline J gene. V and J are TRBV5-1 and TRBJ1-6; 8 bases line up with TRBD1. The CDR3 length is 15 residues. The germline gives CDR1 SGHRS, CDR2 YFSETQ. The J segment lost 6 bases and the V segment lost 0 bases, leaving 2 bases of the junction unmatched. The CDR3 region is CASSLAGQANSPLHF. Incomplete CDR3 DNA: TGCGCCAGCAGCTTGGCGGGACAGGCTAATTCACCC.

Concerning this clone itself: With the read ending 3 residues before the CDR3 end, the germline J gene is used to fill in that end. This sequence joins TRBV19 and TRBJ2-3; 8 bases are a match to TRBD2. V gave up 1 base and J gave up 6 bases; unmatched junction bases: 6. Germline-derived CDR1 and CDR2 are LNHDA and SQIVND (reference sequence). The CDR3 is 15 residues long. Partial CDR3 DNA: TGTGCCAGTAGTATAGGGAGCGGGAGCGCTGATACG. Amino acid sequence: CASSIGSGSADT. Given in full, the CDR3 is CASSIGSGSADTQYF.

Details on this clone: The CDR3 extends 3 residues past the end of the read, so its final part is completed from the germline J gene. J is TRBJ2-7 and V is TRBV4-1; D is possibly TRBD1 (6 bases). Per germline, CDR1 MGHRA and CDR2 YSYEKL. The CDR3 spans 14 residues. V was clipped by 3 bases and J by 2 bases, with 11 bases between them. The CDR3 loop is CASSQSRQAYEQYF. The CDR3 bases that were read are TGCGCCAGCAGCCAGTCTCGACAGGCCTACGAG.

Regarding this clone: The read ends 3 residues before the CDR3 terminus; that terminus is restored from the germline J gene. This chain joins TRBV6-1 and TRBJ2-3; 9 positions match TRBD2. The V segment lost 0 bases and the J segment 6 bases; nucleotides outside the gene matches: 7. Per the germline V gene, CDR1 is MNHNS and CDR2 is SASEGT. CDR3 size: 16 residues. CDR3 sequence reads: CASSEALARGGDTQYF. CDR3 bases read: TGTGCCAGCAGTGAAGCGCTTGCGCGGGGGGGCGATACG.

With respect to this clone: The CDR3 extends 3 residues past the end of the read, so its final part is completed from the germline J gene. The J gene is TRBJ2-1, the V gene TRBV20-1; the match to TRBD1 covers 7 bases. From germline, CDR1 is DFQATT and CDR2 SNEGSKA (reference sequence). The CDR3 consists of 13 residues. Trimming at V came to 3 bases and at J to 2 bases, leaving 1 base not matched to a gene. The CDR3 sequence: CSARQGAYNEQFF. Partial CDR3 DNA: TGCAGTGCTAGGCAGGGGGCCTACAATGAG.

Concerning this clone: The read terminates 3 residues ahead of where the CDR3 ends, so the germline J gene completes it. The rearrangement uses TRBV13 and TRBJ2-1; 9 nucleotides agree with TRBD2. CDR1 is PRHDT and CDR2 is FYEKMQ in the germline V gene (reference sequence). The CDR3 has 15 residues. V shed 0 bases, J shed 6 bases, and the junction held 3 bases outside the gene matches. The CDR3 DNA, read in part, is TGTGCCAGCAGCTTAGGTAGCGGGAGTCGCAATGAG. Protein: CASSLGSGSRNE. The entire CDR3 is CASSLGSGSRNEQFF.

As for this clone: Read data end 3 residues before the CDR3 end; the end is taken from the germline J gene. The chain combines TRBV7-8 with TRBJ2-3, with TRBD2 matching over 11 bases. Per germline, CDR1 SGHVS and CDR2 FQNEAQ. CDR3 length: 16 amino acids. After removal of 5 bases from V and 2 bases from J, the junction contained 6 bases not matched to a gene. CDR3 DNA (partial): TGTGCCAGCAGCGGGGGGACTAGCGGATACACAGATACG. It translates to CASSGGTSGYTDT. The whole CDR3 sequence is CASSGGTSGYTDTQYF.

Notes on this clone: The read is 3 residues too short to cover the CDR3 end, so that end is filled in from the germline J gene. V and J are TRBV19 and TRBJ2-3; 9 nucleotides align to TRBD2. Trimming at V came to 7 bases and at J to 6 bases, leaving 11 bases not matched to a gene. Per germline, CDR1 LNHDA and CDR2 SQIVND (reference sequence). The CDR3 is 15 amino acids. The CDR3: CASTSTSGPVDTQYF. The sequenced part of the CDR3 DNA is TGTGCCAGTACGTCGACTAGCGGTCCTGTGGATACG.

As concerns this clone: The CDR3 goes on 3 residues after the read ends, and that part is filled in from the germline J gene. The chain is built from TRBV6-2 or TRBV6-3 and TRBJ2-7, with D hard to call. The ends were cut back, 8 bases at V and 3 bases at J, with 14 bases in the middle. Germline CDR1 and CDR2: MNHEY and SVGEGT. The CDR3 has 13 residues. The CDR3 sequence: CASCFRGYYEQYF. Partial CDR3 DNA: TGTGCCAGCTGTTTCCGCGGATACTACGAG.

Concerning this clone: Read data end 3 residues before the CDR3 end; the end is taken from the germline J gene. V usage is TRBV10-2 and J usage is TRBJ1-1; 9 bases are a match to TRBD1. Germline CDR1 WSHSY, CDR2 SAAADI. J gave up 5 bases and V 9 bases, and 10 bases lay outside the gene matches. The CDR3 is 14 amino acids. The covered CDR3 bases are TGCGCCAGTCAACAGGGGGCGGTCGGAACTGAA. As protein: CASQQGAVGTE. In full, the CDR3 reads CASQQGAVGTEAFF.

To note about this clone: The read ends 3 residues early relative to the CDR3; the germline J gene fills the gap. The chain is built from TRBV6-2 or TRBV6-3 and TRBJ2-3; 9 nucleotides match TRBD2. The CDR3 has 14 amino acids. Germline V gene lookup returns CDR1 MNHEY and CDR2 SVGEGT. V shed 6 bases and J 6 bases; nucleotides not matched to a gene: 7. The sequenced part of the CDR3 DNA is TGTGCCAGCAGGTTGGCGGGGGGGTCGGATACG. It yields the protein CASRLAGGSDT. The entire CDR3 protein reads CASRLAGGSDTQYF.